The rows below give T cell receptor beta chains drawn from one sample of a study of blood T cell repertoires in COVID-19. TCRdb keeps only in-frame clones here, not all; method: immunoSEQ multiplex PCR. The sample holds about 15,000 clones; around 86% are singletons and the top ten take roughly 52%. The sequenced sample consisted of peripheral blood. The source is a man in his fifties or sixties with acute or convalescent COVID-19. Both conserved end residues are part of each CDR3. D genes are given only for firm matches. The size of a clone is reported for some rows only, either as once, few or many, or as a class for expanded clones.

j_call clone_size v_call d_call cdr3_nt cdr3_aa
TRBJ1-4 - TRBV18 - TGTGCCAGCTCACCAAGAGAGACTAATGAAAAACTGTTTTTT CASSPRETNEKLFF
TRBJ2-5 - TRBV19 - TGTGCCAGTAGTGCAAACCCCCTTGGCAACCAAGAGACCCAGTACTTC CASSANPLGNQETQYF
TRBJ2-2 - TRBV24-1 - TGTGCCACCAGTGACTCAGGGGCACAGAACACCGGGGAGCTGTTTTTT CATSDSGAQNTGELFF
TRBJ2-7 - TRBV5-1 - TGCGCCAGCAGCTTCGGACAGCTAAACCTCTACGAGCAGTACTTC CASSFGQLNLYEQYF
TRBJ2-1 once TRBV5-1 TRBD2 TGCGCCAGCAGCTCGTGGGACGGGCTAGCGGATCCTTACAATGAGCAGTTCTTC CASSSWDGLADPYNEQFF
TRBJ2-1 - TRBV28 TRBD2 TGTGCCAGCAGTTTACCCGGGGCTAGCGGGAGAATCGATGAGCAGTTCTTC CASSLPGASGRIDEQFF
TRBJ2-6 - TRBV7-3 TRBD1 TGTGCCAGCAGCAAACAGGGGGCTGGGGCCAACGTCCTGACTTTC CASSKQGAGANVLTF
TRBJ2-7 - TRBV10-3 TRBD2 TGTGCCATCAGCCCGAGCGGGAGAGGGTACGAGCAGTACTTC CAISPSGRGYEQYF
TRBJ2-7 - TRBV7-2 TRBD2 TGTGCCAGCAGCCCAGCTAGCGGGAGTGCCTACGAGCAGTACTTC CASSPASGSAYEQYF
TRBJ2-2 - TRBV5-5 - TGTGCCAGCAGCTTGGGTAGTCCGGGAGTCGGCACCGGGGAGCTGTTTTTT CASSLGSPGVGTGELFF
TRBJ2-3 - TRBV4-3 - TGCGCCAGCAGCGCATCAGGGTTAGATACGCAGTATTTT CASSASGLDTQYF
TRBJ2-7 - TRBV6-2/TRBV6-3 TRBD1 TGTGCCAGCAGTTTTCGGGACAGAACCTACGAGCAGTACTTC CASSFRDRTYEQYF
TRBJ2-1 once TRBV7-9 TRBD2 TGTGCCAGCAGCCCAGTCCGCGGGGGTTCCTACAATGAGCAGTTCTTC CASSPVRGGSYNEQFF
TRBJ2-4 - TRBV6-5 TRBD2 TGTGCCAGCAGGGATAGCGGGAGGGACAAAAACATTCAGTACTTC CASRDSGRDKNIQYF
TRBJ2-7 - TRBV4-2 - TGTGCCAGCAGCCAAGACGGGTCAGGGGTTGAGCAGTACTTC CASSQDGSGVEQYF
TRBJ2-4 once TRBV29-1 TRBD2 TGCAGCGCCCGGGGGGGAGGGAGTGAAAACATTCAGTACTTC CSARGGGSENIQYF
TRBJ2-7 - TRBV5-1 TRBD2 TGCGCCAGCAGCTCCACCTTACTAGCGGGAGTCTACGAGCAGTACTTC CASSSTLLAGVYEQYF
TRBJ2-7 - TRBV28 TRBD1 TGTGCCAGCAGTTTTGCAGGGGGCGCCGAGCAGTACTTC CASSFAGGAEQYF
TRBJ1-1 - TRBV5-6 - TGTGCCAGCCTAAGGAGGGGATCGGAGGCTTTCTTT CASLRRGSEAFF
TRBJ1-3 - TRBV7-2 - TGTGCCAGCAGCTTAATGATACAGAGCTCTGGAAACACCATATATTTT CASSLMIQSSGNTIYF